Presented here are 15 T cell receptor beta chains from one specimen sequenced in a study of blood T cells in healthy people across ages. A second PCR, run for about 7 to 11 cycles, used a sample-barcoded 5' primer plus a J-beta primer mix. Each CDR3 protein gets one entry after TCRdb re-called the 5' RACE reads with MiXCR. Here the sample spans about 640,000 distinct CDR3 sequences, about 53% being singletons. The sequenced sample consisted of blood. These receptors came from a man in his 60s in good health.

The chain combines TRBV29-1 with TRBJ1-1, with D possibly matching TRBD1 (6 bases). The V end lost 4 bases, the J end lost 4 bases, and 16 bases lay between the germline ends. CDR3 size: 14 residues. Germline V gene sequence: CDR1 SQVTM, CDR2 ANQGSEA. Here the CDR3 DNA reads TGCAGCGTTGGGAGCGGGGGCGGTGGCACTGAAGCTTTCTTT. The encoded protein is CSVGSGGGGTEAFF.

This sequence joins TRBV11-2 and TRBJ2-7; D remains unclear. CDR3 size: 15 residues. CDR1 and CDR2 from the germline V gene are SGHAT and FQNNGV. Trimming took 3 bases from V and 7 from J, leaving 19 bases between them. CDR3 in amino acids: CASSFGVAVISEQYF. CDR3 sequence (DNA): TGTGCCAGCAGCTTCGGCGTCGCGGTTATAAGTGAGCAGTACTTC.

V and J are TRBV20-1 and TRBJ1-6; D not resolved. The CDR3 contains 14 residues. Germline V gene lookup returns CDR1 DFQATT and CDR2 SNEGSKA (reference sequence). Trimming pared 0 bases from V and 3 bases from J, leaving 6 bases between. Here the CDR3 reads CSARDRDYNSPLHF. The CDR3 nucleotides read TGCAGTGCTAGAGACCGAGACTATAATTCACCCCTCCACTTT.

This chain connects TRBV5-4 to TRBJ1-5; weak D call: TRBD1 (5 bases). V dropped 1 base and J dropped 7 bases, with 15 bases sitting between them. The CDR3 extends over 15 amino acids. The germline CDR1 and CDR2 sequences are SGHNT and YYREEE (reference sequence). CDR3 region: CASSLSPGTQQPQHF. CDR3 nucleotides: TGTGCCAGCAGCTTGTCCCCCGGGACGCAGCAGCCCCAGCATTTT.

J is TRBJ2-1 and V is TRBV20-1; 13 bases line up with TRBD2. This CDR3 has 14 residues. CDR1 is DFQATT and CDR2 is SNEGSKA in the germline V gene (reference sequence). V lost 6 bases and J lost 8; bases outside the gene matches: 7. The CDR3 spells CSAPTSGGIDEQFF. The CDR3, as DNA: TGCAGTGCCCCGACTAGCGGGGGGATTGATGAGCAGTTCTTC.

The V and J genes are TRBV9 and TRBJ1-4, with 9 nucleotides matching TRBD1. The V and J ends lost 2 bases and 8 bases, in that order; junction bases with no gene match: 10. Germline V gives CDR1 SGDLS, CDR2 YYNGEE. The length of the CDR3 is 16 residues. CDR3 in amino acids: CASSVNPGQGREKLFF. CDR3 bases: TGTGCCAGCAGCGTTAACCCGGGACAGGGTCGAGAAAAACTGTTTTTT.

This clonotype showed up just a few times. V is TRBV3-1 and J is TRBJ2-5; D may be TRBD1 (5 bases). The germline CDR1 and CDR2 sequences are LGHDT and YNNKEL (reference sequence). The CDR3 runs 16 residues. V was cut by 2 bases and J by 1 base, with 14 bases left in between. This CDR3 is CASSQQKGALQETQYF. In DNA, the CDR3 is TGTGCCAGCAGCCAACAGAAAGGGGCCCTCCAAGAGACCCAGTACTTC.

The sample holds many counts of this clonotype. This chain links TRBV12-3 or TRBV12-4 with TRBJ1-1, with TRBD1 as a possible D gene (5 bases). Trimming removed 4 bases at V and 7 bases at J, with 13 bases between. The CDR3 is 13 residues long. The CDR3: CASSYQGVNEAFF. The CDR3 DNA reads as TGTGCCAGCAGTTACCAGGGAGTAAATGAAGCTTTCTTT.

For the CDR3, the DNA is TGCAGTGCTAGCCGTCCTAGCGGGGATTATGAGCAGTTCTTC. It specifies CSASRPSGDYEQFF. This sequence joins TRBV20-1 and TRBJ2-1; 9 bases align to TRBD2. Losses at the gene ends were 3 bases for V and 8 bases for J; bases not matched to a gene: 8. Germline CDR1 DFQATT, CDR2 SNEGSKA (reference sequence). This CDR3 is 14 amino acids long.

V usage is TRBV3-1 and J usage is TRBJ2-5; 10 nucleotides line up with TRBD2. Germline V gene data show CDR1 as LGHDT and CDR2 as YNNKEL (reference sequence). With 5 bases clipped from V and 5 bases from J, the junction kept 11 bases outside the gene matches. This CDR3 is built from 16 residues. CDR3 DNA: TGTGCCAGCAGCTCCCCCAGGCTAGCGGGGGTGGAGACCCAGTACTTC. Translating it yields CASSSPRLAGVETQYF.

The V and J genes are TRBV18 and TRBJ1-1; D unresolved. Germline V lookup: CDR1 KGHSH, CDR2 LQKENI. The V gene lost 3 bases and the J gene lost 3 bases, with 11 bases spanning the gap. The CDR3 is made up of 14 amino acids. The CDR3 spells CASSPVGMDTEAFF. Written as DNA, the CDR3 is TGTGCCAGCTCACCGGTTGGTATGGACACTGAAGCTTTCTTT.

The V and J genes are TRBV5-1 and TRBJ1-2; 7 bases fit TRBD1. Germline-derived CDR1 and CDR2 are SGHRS and YFSETQ. The CDR3 totals 12 residues. The V gene end was trimmed by 3 bases and the J gene end by 8 bases; junction bases not matched to a gene: 4. The CDR3 coding sequence is TGCGCCAGCAGCTCGACAGGGAAAGGCTACACCTTC. This sequence encodes CASSSTGKGYTF.

V is TRBV6-6 and J is TRBJ1-2, with 9 bases aligning to TRBD1. The CDR3 totals 15 residues. Per the germline V gene, CDR1 is MNHNY and CDR2 is SVGAGI (reference sequence). The V segment lost 1 base and the J segment 5 bases; nucleotides outside the gene matches: 5. CDR3 sequence (DNA): TGTGCCAGCAGTTACTGGCCCGGGACAGGGTATGGCTACACCTTC. This encodes CASSYWPGTGYGYTF.

The V call is TRBV20-1, the J call TRBJ2-4; the match to TRBD1 covers 8 bases. Germline-derived CDR1 and CDR2 are DFQATT and SNEGSKA (reference sequence). The V gene end was trimmed by 3 bases and the J gene end by 13 bases; junction bases not matched to a gene: 8. The CDR3 extends over 12 amino acids. CDR3 nucleotides: TGCAGTGCTAGGCCAGGGGGCTCGGAGCAGTACTTC. Translation: CSARPGGSEQYF.

The chain recombines TRBV28 with TRBJ1-1, with D possibly matching TRBD1 (5 bases). V dropped 6 bases and J dropped 2 bases, with 19 bases sitting between them. The CDR3 has 16 amino acids. Germline V lookup: CDR1 MDHEN, CDR2 SYDVKM. The DNA for the CDR3 is TGTGCCAGCAGCACTAGGGCAACGGGGGTCAACACTGAAGCTTTCTTT. Translation gives CASSTRATGVNTEAFF. The entire variable domain, with the rest obtained from reference TRBV28 and TRBJ1-1, is as follows: DVKVTQSSRYLVKRTGEKVFLECVQDMDHENMFWYRQDPGLGLRLIYFSYDVKMKEKGDIPEGYSVSREKKERFSLILESASTNQTSMYLCASSTRATGVNTEAFFGQGTRLTVV.